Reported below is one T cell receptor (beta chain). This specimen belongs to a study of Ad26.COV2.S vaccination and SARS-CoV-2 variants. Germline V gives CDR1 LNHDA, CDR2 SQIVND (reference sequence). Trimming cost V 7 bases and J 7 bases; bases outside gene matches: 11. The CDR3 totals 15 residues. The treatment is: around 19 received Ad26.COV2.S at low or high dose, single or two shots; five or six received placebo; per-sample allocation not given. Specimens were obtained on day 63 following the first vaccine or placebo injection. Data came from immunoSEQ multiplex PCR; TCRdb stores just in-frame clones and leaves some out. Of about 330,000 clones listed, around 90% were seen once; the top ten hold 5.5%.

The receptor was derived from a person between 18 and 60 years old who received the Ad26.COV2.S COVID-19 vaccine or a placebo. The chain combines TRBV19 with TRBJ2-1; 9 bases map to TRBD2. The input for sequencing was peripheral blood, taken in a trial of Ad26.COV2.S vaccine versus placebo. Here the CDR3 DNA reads TGTGCCAGTATGAGCGTAGCGGGAGTGCGGAATGAGCAGTTCTTC. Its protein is CASMSVAGVRNEQFF.